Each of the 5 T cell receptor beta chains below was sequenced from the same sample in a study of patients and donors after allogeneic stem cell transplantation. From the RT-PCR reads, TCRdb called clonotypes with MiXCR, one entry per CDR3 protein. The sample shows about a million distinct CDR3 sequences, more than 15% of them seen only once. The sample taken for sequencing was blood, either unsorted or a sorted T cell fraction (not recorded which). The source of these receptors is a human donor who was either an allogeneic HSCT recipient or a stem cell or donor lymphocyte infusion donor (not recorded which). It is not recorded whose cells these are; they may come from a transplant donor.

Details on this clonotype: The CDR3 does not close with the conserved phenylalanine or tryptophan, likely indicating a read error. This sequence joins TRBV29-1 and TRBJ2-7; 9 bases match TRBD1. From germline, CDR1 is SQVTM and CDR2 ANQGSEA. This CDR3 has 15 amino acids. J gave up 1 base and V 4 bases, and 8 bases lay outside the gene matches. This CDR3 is CSVVQGAASSYEQYS. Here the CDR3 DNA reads TGCAGCGTTGTACAGGGGGCGGCAAGTTCCTACGAGCAGTACTCC.

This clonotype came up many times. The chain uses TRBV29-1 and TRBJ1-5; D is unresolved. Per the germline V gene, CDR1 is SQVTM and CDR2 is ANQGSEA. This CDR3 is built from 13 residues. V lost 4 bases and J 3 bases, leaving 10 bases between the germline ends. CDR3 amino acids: CSVVEAPNQPQHF. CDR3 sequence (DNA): TGCAGCGTTGTAGAGGCACCCAATCAGCCCCAGCATTTT. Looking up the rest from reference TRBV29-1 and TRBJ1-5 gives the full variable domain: SAVISQKPSRDICQRGTSLTIQCQVDSQVTMMFWYRQQPGQSLTLIATANQGSEATYESGFVIDKFPISRPNLTFSTLTVSNMSPEDSSIYLCSVVEAPNQPQHFGDGTRLSIL.

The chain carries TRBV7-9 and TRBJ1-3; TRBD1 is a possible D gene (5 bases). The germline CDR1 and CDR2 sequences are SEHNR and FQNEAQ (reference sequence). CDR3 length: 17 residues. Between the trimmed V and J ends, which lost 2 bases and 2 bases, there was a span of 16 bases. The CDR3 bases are TGTGCCAGCAGCTTAAATCAGGGTTTAAGTCCTGGAAACACCATATATTTT. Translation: CASSLNQGLSPGNTIYF.

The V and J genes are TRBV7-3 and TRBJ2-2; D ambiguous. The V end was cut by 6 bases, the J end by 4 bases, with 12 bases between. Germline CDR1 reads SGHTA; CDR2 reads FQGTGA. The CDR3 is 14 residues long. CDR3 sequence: CASSPSLGTGELFF. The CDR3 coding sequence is TGTGCCAGCAGTCCTTCCCTAGGCACCGGGGAGCTGTTTTTT.

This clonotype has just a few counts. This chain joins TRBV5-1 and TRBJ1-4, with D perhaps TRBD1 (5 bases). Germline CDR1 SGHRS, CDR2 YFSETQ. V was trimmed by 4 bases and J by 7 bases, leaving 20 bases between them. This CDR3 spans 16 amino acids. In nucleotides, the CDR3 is TGCGCCAGCAGCGTTGGGACCGCCGGTGGGGTTGAAAAACTGTTTTTT. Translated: CASSVGTAGGVEKLFF.